These T cell receptor beta chains were read from a single sample in a study of regulatory T cells in long-lasting Graves disease. One entry per CDR3 protein, called by TCRdb with MiXCR from the multiplex PCR reads. Here the sample spans 400,000 to 500,000 distinct CDR3 sequences, around 20% being singletons. Sequencing used peripheral blood mononuclear cells (PBMCs), obtained when the disease was refractory, from a patient treated with antithyroid drugs. The source is a female donor with Graves disease. CDR3s include the opening cysteine and the closing phenylalanine or tryptophan. The D gene is left open where the match is weak. Not all rows give a size; the values are once, few, many and, for expanded clones, a class.

>TRBD1|NA|TRBJ2-7|TRBV5-1
TGCGCCAGCAGCTTACCGGGACAGGGACCCATCGAGCAGTACTTC
CASSLPGQGPIEQYF
>NA|many|TRBJ2-7|TRBV6-1
TGTGCCAGCAGCAGGGGCCTCTACGAGCAGTACTTC
CASSRGLYEQYF
>NA|few|TRBJ2-5|TRBV20-1
TGCAGTGCTAGAGGTCCTGGGCCCCTCGAAGAGACCCAGTACTTC
CSARGPGPLEETQYF
>NA|few|TRBJ2-7|TRBV5-1
TGCGCCAGCAGCTCTAGCGCCGCCTACGAGCAGTACTTC
CASSSSAAYEQYF
>TRBD1|few|TRBJ1-4|TRBV9
TGTGCCAGCAGCGTAGAGACAGGGCCTAATGAAAAACTGTTTTTT
CASSVETGPNEKLFF
>TRBD1|few|TRBJ2-1|TRBV18
TGTGCCAGCTCACCGGGACAGGGAGGCGATGAGCAGTTCTTC
CASSPGQGGDEQFF
>NA|many|TRBJ1-1|TRBV12-3/TRBV12-4
TGTGCCAGCAGTCACGGACAGCCAACGAACACTGAAGCTTTCTTT
CASSHGQPTNTEAFF
>TRBD1|few|TRBJ2-7|TRBV27
TGTGCCGGCAGTTTAGTGGGCCCCGGGACAGGGTTCGCCTACGAGCAGTACTTC
CAGSLVGPGTGFAYEQYF
>NA|few|TRBJ1-1|TRBV20-1
TGCAGTGCTAATCAGGGTAGGAAAAACACTGAAGCTTTCTTT
CSANQGRKNTEAFF
>TRBD2|many|TRBJ2-7|TRBV5-1
TGCGCCAGCAGCTTGGAAGTAGCGGGGGAGCAGTACTTC
CASSLEVAGEQYF
>TRBD2|NA|TRBJ2-1|TRBV3-1
TGTGCCAGCAGCCAACTTGGACTAGCGGGAAGGAATGAGCAGTTCTTC
CASSQLGLAGRNEQFF
>NA|NA|TRBJ2-1|TRBV28
TGTGCCAGCAGTTTATCTTTCCGGTCCGGGAGCTCCTACAATGAGCAGTTCTTC
CASSLSFRSGSSYNEQFF
>TRBD1|few|TRBJ2-7|TRBV9
TGTGCCAGCAGCGTAGACGGGACAGCCTACGAGCAGTACTTC
CASSVDGTAYEQYF
>NA|few|TRBJ1-2|TRBV20-1
TGCAGTGCGATTAGTCCCGACTATGGCTACACCTTC
CSAISPDYGYTF
>NA|NA|TRBJ1-5|TRBV25-1
TGTGCCAGCAGCAATAACCCAGATAGCAATCAGCCCCAGCATTTT
CASSNNPDSNQPQHF
>NA|many|TRBJ2-5|TRBV15
TGTGCCACCAGCAGAGATGACGCCGCCCAAGAGACCCAGTACTTC
CATSRDDAAQETQYF
>NA|many|TRBJ2-5|TRBV20-1
TGCAGTGGCCTCCTAGTATCCGGAGAGACCCAGTACTTC
CSGLLVSGETQYF
>NA|few|TRBJ2-1|TRBV6-2/TRBV6-3
TGTGCCAGCAGTGAATGGGGCTATGAGCAGTTCTTC
CASSEWGYEQFF
>TRBD1|many|TRBJ2-7|TRBV28
TGTGCCAGCAGCGGGACAGGGTACGAGCAGTACTTC
CASSGTGYEQYF
>NA|many|TRBJ2-7|TRBV12-3/TRBV12-4
TGTGCCAGCAGTGCCGGGGCAATCTCCTACGAGCAGTACTTC
CASSAGAISYEQYF
>TRBD2|NA|TRBJ2-2|TRBV15
TGTGCCACCAGCAGAGACGCCCTGGGACTAAGCACCGGGGAGCTGTTTTTT
CATSRDALGLSTGELFF
>NA|few|TRBJ2-3|TRBV27
TGTGCCAGCAGTTTATTAGGGGTCCCAGATACGCAGTATTTT
CASSLLGVPDTQYF
>TRBD1|NA|TRBJ1-5|TRBV10-1
TGCGCCAGCAGTGAGGGGACAGGGCCCTATAGCAATCAGCCCCAGCATTTT
CASSEGTGPYSNQPQHF
>NA|NA|TRBJ2-1|TRBV6-1
TGTGCCAGCAGGCCAGAGGGGTACAATGAGCAGTTCTTC
CASRPEGYNEQFF
>NA|NA|TRBJ1-4|TRBV7-3
TGTGCCAGCAGCTTAACGGGGTCCGTTGGCGAAAAACTGTCTTTT
CASSLTGSVGEKLSF
>NA|NA|TRBJ1-2|TRBV27
TGTGCCAGCAGTTTAGCCCATTCCTATTATGGCTACACCTTC
CASSLAHSYYGYTF
>NA|many|TRBJ2-5|TRBV29-1
TGCAGCGTTGAAAAGAGTACAGGGACCCAGTACTTC
CSVEKSTGTQYF
>NA|few|TRBJ2-7|TRBV6-1
TGTGCCAGTATAGTGACATTGCTTGGGGAGCAGTACTTC
CASIVTLLGEQYF
>NA|many|TRBJ2-7|TRBV20-1
TGCAGTGCTATTAGGGGAGACTACGAGCAGTACTTC
CSAIRGDYEQYF
>TRBD1|many|TRBJ1-1|TRBV10-3
TGTGCCATCAGTGACAGGGGAGGGGGCGCAGCTTTCTTT
CAISDRGGGAAFF
>TRBD1|many|TRBJ2-5|TRBV6-2/TRBV6-3
TGTGCCAGCAGCAAACAGGGGGGATCCCAAGAGACCCAGTACTTC
CASSKQGGSQETQYF
>TRBD2|many|TRBJ2-7|TRBV11-2
TGTGCCAGCAGCTTAAACGGGAGGGCCACCGAGCAGTACTTC
CASSLNGRATEQYF
>TRBD1|NA|TRBJ2-7|TRBV6-1
TGTGCCAGCACTACGGGACAGGGTGACGAGCAGTACTTC
CASTTGQGDEQYF
>NA|many|TRBJ2-7|TRBV28
TGTGCCAGCTCTTTACCCGGGGTCCCCTACGAGCAGTACTTC
CASSLPGVPYEQYF
>TRBD1|few|TRBJ2-7|TRBV11-3
TGTGCCAGCGGTAAAGGGGGCGGCCTGGGGGAGCAGTACTTC
CASGKGGGLGEQYF
>NA|many|TRBJ1-1|TRBV15
TGTGCCACCAGCAGAGATCCTGGTTGGGGGAGTACTGAAGCTTTCTTT
CATSRDPGWGSTEAFF
>NA|many|TRBJ2-2|TRBV6-5
TGTGCCAGCAGTTACTCGGCCGGGGAGCTGTTTTTT
CASSYSAGELFF
>NA|few|TRBJ2-7|TRBV20-1
TGCAGTGCTAAACCAGGGAGAGGTTCCTACGAGCAGTACTTC
CSAKPGRGSYEQYF
>NA|many|TRBJ2-7|TRBV7-3
TGTGCCAGCAGTCCCCCGGGCAGGAGCTCCTACGAGCAGTACTTC
CASSPPGRSSYEQYF
>TRBD2|NA|TRBJ2-5|TRBV6-1
TGTGCCAGTGGGACTAGCGGGGCACAAGAGACCCAGTACTTC
CASGTSGAQETQYF
>NA|many|TRBJ2-5|TRBV3-1
TGTGCCAGCAGCCAAGTCGGTTGGCAGGGGGAGACCCAGTACTTC
CASSQVGWQGETQYF
>TRBD1|few|TRBJ1-3|TRBV30
TGTGCCTGGAGATGGACAGGGGGAAACACCATATATTTT
CAWRWTGGNTIYF
>TRBD1|NA|TRBJ2-2|TRBV15
TGTGCCACCAGCACTGGGACAGGGAACACCGGGGAGCTGTTTTTT
CATSTGTGNTGELFF
>TRBD1|NA|TRBJ2-7|TRBV20-1
TGCAGTGCTAGAGACCGACCGGGACAGGGCAGCTACGAGCAGTACTTC
CSARDRPGQGSYEQYF
>NA|few|TRBJ2-2|TRBV6-1
TGTGCCAGCAGCCCGTTTCGCGAAAGTACGCCCGGGGAGCTGTTTTTT
CASSPFRESTPGELFF
>TRBD1|many|TRBJ2-4|TRBV12-3/TRBV12-4
TGTGCCAGCAGTCCTTCCCAGACAGGGACGGCCAAAAACATTCAGTACTTC
CASSPSQTGTAKNIQYF
>NA|NA|TRBJ1-1|TRBV5-1
TGCGCCAGCAGCTTGGCGGCGGAGCTTGAAGCTTTCTTT
CASSLAAELEAFF
>TRBD2|many|TRBJ2-5|TRBV2
TGTGCCAGCGCGGGACTAGCGGTCCAAGAGACCCAGTACTTC
CASAGLAVQETQYF
>NA|NA|TRBJ1-4|TRBV19
TGTGCCAGTACTGGTTGGACTAATGAAAAACTGTTTTTT
CASTGWTNEKLFF
>NA|NA|TRBJ1-2|TRBV7-9
TGTGCCAGCGACTCAGGAGGCTATGGCTACACCTTC
CASDSGGYGYTF
>TRBD1|NA|TRBJ2-5|TRBV7-2
TGTGCCAGCAGCTTTACTAGAGGGGGCGGGGAGACCCAGTACTTC
CASSFTRGGGETQYF
>NA|few|TRBJ2-2|TRBV5-1
TGCGCCAGCAGCTTGGATTTTGGCACCGGGGAGCTGTTTTTT
CASSLDFGTGELFF